These 23 T cell receptor beta chains originate from one sample sequenced in a study of naive and memory T cell subsets. Amplification of ligated cDNA took four PCR rounds with SP2 and nested alpha and beta constant primers. TCRdb independently ran MiXCR on the UMI-ligation and nested PCR reads; one entry per CDR3 protein. The repertoire holds more than 30,000 distinct CDR3 sequences, roughly 9.6% seen once, with 3.9% in the top ten. Treatment of the sample: skin biopsy from PPD injection site in Mantoux-positive individual. A UMI-containing oligonucleotide was joined by 3' ligation to the TCR cDNA template. The sample here was skin, taken from a tuberculin skin test site. Receptors were obtained from an adult in good health.

There are a few counts of this clonotype. The chain combines TRBV19 with TRBJ2-5; TRBD1 agrees at 7 bases. V lost 5 bases, J lost 0 bases, and 9 bases stayed unmatched. CDR1 and CDR2 from the germline V gene are LNHDA and SQIVND (reference sequence). This CDR3 region has 16 residues. The CDR3 DNA is TGTGCCAGTAGTGTCGGGACAGATCCCTACCAAGAGACCCAGTACTTC. Its translation: CASSVGTDPYQETQYF.

This clonotype was counted a few times. The gene calls are TRBV4-1 and TRBJ1-5; D is unclear. This CDR3 has 14 residues. V was shortened by 7 bases and J by 0 bases, with 10 bases between the two germline ends. Germline V gives CDR1 MGHRA, CDR2 YSYEKL. In DNA form, the CDR3 reads TGCGCCAGCAATGCGTTATATAGCAATCAGCCCCAGCATTTT. Encoded protein: CASNALYSNQPQHF.

Ten or more counts support this clonotype. This CDR3 reads CASSWGQSGQETQYF. CDR3 nucleotides: TGTGCCAGCAGCTGGGGACAGTCAGGCCAAGAGACCCAGTACTTC. The V gene is TRBV9, the J gene TRBJ2-5, with 7 bases lining up with TRBD1. Germline CDR1 reads SGDLS; CDR2 reads YYNGEE. Trimming removed 4 bases from V and 1 base from J; junction bases left unmatched: 7. This CDR3 spans 15 amino acids.

This clonotype came up many times. The chain combines TRBV20-1 with TRBJ2-3; 12 bases fit TRBD2. CDR1 and CDR2 (germline): DFQATT, SNEGSKA (reference sequence). V lost 5 bases, J lost 4 bases, and 7 bases stayed unmatched. The length of the CDR3 is 15 residues. DNA for the CDR3: TGCAGTGCTCCCAGACTAGCGGGAGTCCCAGATACGCAGTATTTT. Its translation: CSAPRLAGVPDTQYF.

This clonotype was recorded at least ten times. V usage is TRBV28 and J usage is TRBJ2-1, with D possibly matching TRBD2 (6 bases). Germline-derived CDR1 and CDR2 are MDHEN and SYDVKM. The CDR3 spans 14 residues. V lost 10 bases, J lost 2 bases, and 15 bases lay in between. CDR3 loop: CATRTSRPYNEQFF. CDR3 DNA sequence: TGTGCCACCCGTACTAGCCGGCCCTACAATGAGCAGTTCTTC.

This clonotype was seen repeatedly, ten times or more. Written as DNA, the CDR3 is TGTGCCAGCAGCTTACGGGGACAGGGAGAAGCTTTCTTT. It yields the protein CASSLRGQGEAFF. The chain employs TRBV7-9 and TRBJ1-1; 9 bases map to TRBD1. This CDR3 has 13 amino acids. V lost 2 bases, J lost 8 bases, and 3 bases stayed unmatched. Germline CDR1 is SEHNR and CDR2 is FQNEAQ (reference sequence).

By frequency in the sample, this clonotype is medium-sized. The chain is built from TRBV9 and TRBJ2-7; 10 nucleotides align to TRBD1. CDR1 is SGDLS, CDR2 YYNGEE, per germline. This CDR3 is built from 14 residues. V lost 3 bases, J lost 3 bases, and 3 bases stayed unmatched. Written as DNA, the CDR3 is TGTGCCAGCAGCGAAAGGACAGGGGGCTACGAGCAGTACTTC. Translation gives CASSERTGGYEQYF.

This clonotype has ten or more counts. The gene calls are TRBV2 and TRBJ2-7; TRBD2 aligns across 8 bases. Looked up from germline, CDR1 is SNHLY and CDR2 is FYNNEI. The trim removed 3 bases at V and 0 bases at J, leaving 7 bases unmatched. There are 16 residues in the CDR3. The CDR3 DNA reads as TGTGCCAGCAGTGATATTGGCGGGGGGAGCTCCTACGAGCAGTACTTC. Residues: CASSDIGGGSSYEQYF.

The chain carries TRBV12-3 or TRBV12-4 and TRBJ2-7; 10 nucleotides match TRBD1. This CDR3 has 14 amino acids. V shed 6 bases, J shed 7 bases, and the junction held 9 bases outside the gene matches. The CDR3 bases are TGTGCCAGCAGAACCGGGACAGGGGAGGGAGAGCAGTACTTC. Translated, it gives CASRTGTGEGEQYF.

The chain employs TRBV14 and TRBJ1-1; D is ambiguous. This CDR3 is 14 amino acids long. The germline V gene has CDR1 SGHDN and CDR2 FVKESK. The V end was cut by 0 bases, the J end by 0 bases, with 5 bases between. CDR3 in amino acids: CASSQDIMNTEAFF. CDR3 in DNA: TGTGCCAGCAGCCAAGACATCATGAACACTGAAGCTTTCTTT.

The sample holds many counts of this clonotype. The gene calls are TRBV28 and TRBJ1-5; 8 bases agree with TRBD1. The germline CDR1 and CDR2 sequences are MDHEN and SYDVKM. The CDR3 is 15 residues long. The V and J ends lost 3 bases and 1 base, in that order; junction bases with no gene match: 2. CDR3 DNA sequence: TGTGCCAGCAGTTTGCAGGGGGCAAGCAATCAGCCCCAGCATTTT. This gives the protein CASSLQGASNQPQHF.

In this sample, this clonotype turned up many times. The chain employs TRBV25-1 and TRBJ2-3; D remains unclear. The germline V gene encodes CDR1 MGHDK and CDR2 SYGVNS. This CDR3 is built from 16 residues. Trimming cost V 1 base and J 0 bases, with 11 bases left between them. The CDR3 here is CASSEFPRESTDTQYF. In DNA form, the CDR3 reads TGTGCCAGCAGTGAATTCCCTCGTGAAAGCACAGATACGCAGTATTTT. The full variable domain, in which reference TRBV25-1 and TRBJ2-3 provide the parts outside the CDR3, is EADIYQTPRYLVIGTGKKITLECSQTMGHDKMYWYQQDPGMELHLIHYSYGVNSTEKGDLSSESTVSRIRTEHFPLTLESARPSHTSQYLCASSEFPRESTDTQYFGPGTRLTVL.

The table lists this clonotype with a few counts. The J gene is TRBJ1-1, the V gene TRBV28; possibly TRBD1 for D (5 bases). The V end was cut by 5 bases, the J end by 0 bases, with 16 bases between. Germline V gene sequence: CDR1 MDHEN, CDR2 SYDVKM. CDR3 size: 16 residues. The CDR3 sequence: CASSIYKGAMNTEAFF. As DNA, the CDR3 is TGTGCCAGCAGTATATACAAAGGGGCCATGAACACTGAAGCTTTCTTT.

This clonotype was seen a few times. The rearrangement links TRBV11-2 to TRBJ2-7; D uncertain. Trimming stripped 5 bases from V and 6 bases from J, with 14 bases between. CDR1 is SGHAT and CDR2 is FQNNGV in the germline V gene. This CDR3 contains 13 residues. CDR3 residues: CASSRDQGSEQYF. Written as DNA, the CDR3 is TGTGCCAGCAGCAGGGATCAAGGCAGCGAGCAGTACTTC.

This clonotype was recorded many times. Here the CDR3 DNA reads TGTGCCAGCCGAATGACAGGGGGAGAGCAGTACTTC. Amino acid sequence: CASRMTGGEQYF. This chain joins TRBV18 and TRBJ2-7; TRBD1 agrees at 9 bases. The CDR3 is made up of 12 amino acids. V gave up 8 bases and J gave up 7 bases; unmatched junction bases: 6. CDR1 KGHSH and CDR2 LQKENI come from the germline V gene.

This clonotype was picked up many times. The rearrangement uses TRBV13 and TRBJ2-3; no clear D gene. Trimming left V 5 bases short and J 0 bases short, with 6 bases between. The CDR3 is made up of 13 amino acids. Germline-derived CDR1 and CDR2 are PRHDT and FYEKMQ (reference sequence). In DNA, the CDR3 is TGTGCCAGCAGCCTAACGAGCACAGATACGCAGTATTTT. Its protein is CASSLTSTDTQYF.

This rearrangement joins TRBV11-1 to TRBJ2-2; D is undetermined. The CDR3 loop spans 15 amino acids. CDR1 and CDR2 from the germline V gene are SGHAT and FQDESV (reference sequence). Trimming took 3 bases from V and 1 from J, leaving 9 bases between them. CDR3 sequence reads: CASSFMRQNTGELFF. The CDR3 DNA follows: TGTGCCAGCAGCTTTATGAGGCAGAACACCGGGGAGCTGTTTTTT.

In this sample, this clonotype turned up many times. This chain uses TRBV6-5 with TRBJ2-7; TRBD2 is a possible D gene (6 bases). This CDR3 is built from 13 residues. The V end lost 6 bases, the J end lost 6 bases, and 15 bases lay between the germline ends. The germline CDR1 and CDR2 sequences are MNHEY and SVGAGI. The CDR3 DNA follows: TGTGCCAGCAGCCAGATGCGGGGATCCGAGCAGTACTTC. Amino acid sequence: CASSQMRGSEQYF.

The rearrangement joins TRBV20-1 to TRBJ2-7; 7 bases are shared with TRBD2. The germline CDR1 and CDR2 sequences are DFQATT and SNEGSKA (reference sequence). V was clipped by 3 bases and J by 2 bases; unmatched bases: 16. The CDR3 length is 17 residues. Written as DNA, the CDR3 is TGCAGTGCTAGGTACCGTGGGGGGGGAGAGAGCCCCTACGAGCAGTACTTC. The encoded protein is CSARYRGGGESPYEQYF.

This clonotype was recorded many times. This chain joins TRBV29-1 and TRBJ2-1; D might be TRBD2 (5 bases). CDR1 is SQVTM and CDR2 is ANQGSEA in the germline V gene. V was trimmed by 3 bases and J by 4 bases, leaving 7 bases between them. This CDR3 has 12 amino acids. CDR3 region: CSVEREYNEQFF. The CDR3 DNA follows: TGCAGCGTTGAGAGGGAGTACAATGAGCAGTTCTTC.

This chain connects TRBV12-3 or TRBV12-4 to TRBJ1-6; no reliable D call. Trimming pared 5 bases from V and 14 bases from J, leaving 16 bases between. This CDR3 has 13 amino acids. The CDR3 DNA sequence: TGTGCCAGCAGTATGGACCTTTCGACGGCCCTCCACTTT. Translated, it gives CASSMDLSTALHF.

The genes are TRBV12-3 or TRBV12-4 and TRBJ2-5; a possible D gene is TRBD1 (5 bases). CDR3 size: 12 residues. V lost 6 bases to trimming and J lost 4 bases, with 9 bases between them. The CDR3 here is CASRSGSETQYF. The CDR3, as DNA: TGTGCCAGCAGGTCAGGGTCAGAGACCCAGTACTTC.

This clonotype was recorded many times. This chain connects TRBV7-9 to TRBJ2-3; D might be TRBD2 (5 bases). The CDR3 length is 14 residues. Trimming took off 2 bases at V and 3 bases at J, with 9 bases between the two ends. The germline V gene encodes CDR1 SEHNR and CDR2 FQNEAQ (reference sequence). CDR3 in amino acids: CASSLYRGTDTQYF. In DNA form, the CDR3 reads TGTGCCAGCAGCTTATATCGGGGTACAGATACGCAGTATTTT.